This is a list of T cell receptor beta chains from one sample in a study of cytomegalovirus exposure and HLA in healthy donors. Profiling relied on immunoSEQ multiplex PCR, and the TCRdb table lists in-frame clones only, not all of them. The profile covers 90,000 to 140,000 clones, with around 15% appearing a single time and approximately 0.8% taken by the ten largest. The specimen sequenced was PBMCs. The source is a female donor in good health and CMV-seronegative. Both conserved end residues are part of each CDR3. Fields, in order: clone size, V gene, J gene, D gene, CDR3 protein, CDR3 DNA. The D gene is left open where the match is weak. A clone size is listed for some rows: how often the clone was seen (once, few, many), or a class if it is expanded.

>few|TRBV7-2|TRBJ1-1|NA
CASSSTGMHTEAFF
TGTGCCAGCAGCTCTACAGGGATGCACACTGAAGCTTTCTTT
>NA|TRBV18|TRBJ2-1|TRBD2
CASSPRGAGVANEQFF
TGTGCCAGCTCACCCCGAGGGGCGGGAGTAGCCAATGAGCAGTTCTTC
>NA|TRBV4-2|TRBJ1-2|NA
CASSQDPRGRGYTF
TGTGCCAGCAGCCAAGATCCACGGGGGAGAGGCTACACCTTC
>NA|TRBV27|TRBJ1-6|NA
CASSTSLSGSPLHF
TGTGCCAGCAGTACCAGCCTATCGGGTTCACCCCTCCACTTT
>few|TRBV29-1|TRBJ1-1|NA
CSVERPLGRNTEAFF
TGCAGCGTTGAAAGGCCCCTGGGGAGGAACACTGAAGCTTTCTTT
>NA|TRBV7-8|TRBJ1-5|TRBD1
CASSPTGERQPQHF
TGTGCCAGCAGTCCCACAGGGGAACGTCAGCCCCAGCATTTT
>few|TRBV10-3|TRBJ1-5|TRBD1
CAISGTGPLQPQHF
TGTGCCATCTCCGGGACAGGACCTCTTCAGCCCCAGCATTTT
>few|TRBV6-1|TRBJ2-7|TRBD1
CASTPTGLSYEQYF
TGTGCCAGCACCCCGACAGGGCTGTCCTACGAGCAGTACTTC
>NA|TRBV30|TRBJ1-5|NA
CAWSVQGNQPQHF
TGTGCCTGGAGTGTTCAGGGAAATCAGCCCCAGCATTTT
>few|TRBV28|TRBJ2-2|TRBD1
CASREDRGPGELFF
TGTGCCAGCAGGGAGGACAGGGGGCCCGGGGAGCTGTTTTTT
>NA|TRBV5-6|TRBJ2-5|NA
CASSFGLSEETQYF
TGTGCCAGCAGCTTCGGACTATCAGAAGAGACCCAGTACTTC
>NA|TRBV7-9|TRBJ2-2|TRBD2
CASSKKVTSGGTGELFF
TGTGCCAGCAGCAAAAAGGTCACTAGCGGGGGTACCGGGGAGCTGTTTTTT
>few|TRBV7-8|TRBJ2-7|TRBD1
CASSLGTGTVLDYEQYF
TGTGCCAGCAGCTTAGGGACAGGGACAGTTTTAGACTACGAGCAGTACTTC
>few|TRBV5-1|TRBJ1-3|NA
CASQRVSSGNTIYF
TGCGCCAGCCAGAGGGTGAGCTCTGGAAACACCATATATTTT
>few|TRBV30|TRBJ2-1|NA
CAWSVGGSSWGEQFF
TGTGCCTGGAGTGTAGGAGGGTCCTCCTGGGGTGAGCAGTTCTTC
>NA|TRBV4-2|TRBJ2-7|NA
CASSQVASSYEQYF
TGTGCCAGCAGCCAAGTAGCTAGTTCCTACGAGCAGTACTTC
>few|TRBV15|TRBJ2-7|TRBD2
CATSTGLAFREQYF
TGTGCCACCAGCACGGGACTAGCGTTCCGGGAGCAGTACTTC
>few|TRBV7-9|TRBJ2-5|NA
CASSSSSGETQYF
TGTGCCAGCAGCTCGTCATCGGGAGAGACCCAGTACTTC
>few|TRBV27|TRBJ2-2|NA
CASSLMAGSNTGELFF
TGTGCCAGCAGTTTAATGGCAGGGTCGAACACCGGGGAGCTGTTTTTT
>few|TRBV6-1|TRBJ1-2|NA
CASRAGDSYYGYTF
TGTGCCAGCAGAGCGGGCGACAGTTACTATGGCTACACCTTC
>few|TRBV6-6|TRBJ2-1|NA
CASSPQGYNEQFF
TGTGCCAGCAGCCCACAGGGCTACAATGAGCAGTTCTTC
>few|TRBV5-6|TRBJ2-1|NA
CASSEGHGFGKEQFF
TGTGCCAGCAGCGAGGGACACGGATTTGGGAAGGAGCAGTTCTTC
>few|TRBV7-2|TRBJ1-1|NA
CASSLVGATRTEAFF
TGTGCCAGCAGCTTAGTTGGGGCGACGAGGACTGAAGCTTTCTTT
>NA|TRBV23-1|TRBJ2-1|NA
CASSQSRGGEAYNEQFF
TGCGCCAGCAGTCAATCGCGCGGGGGCGAAGCCTACAATGAGCAGTTCTTC
>NA|TRBV7-9|TRBJ2-7|TRBD1
CASSFVGQGLYEQYF
TGTGCCAGCAGCTTCGTCGGACAGGGCCTTTACGAGCAGTACTTC
>few|TRBV9|TRBJ1-5|TRBD1
CASSATGLNQPQHF
TGTGCCAGCAGCGCGACAGGGTTGAATCAGCCCCAGCATTTT
>NA|TRBV19|TRBJ2-3|TRBD2
CASSITSGFPSSTDTQYF
TGTGCCAGTAGTATTACTAGCGGGTTCCCCTCTAGCACAGATACGCAGTATTTT
>few|TRBV7-9|TRBJ2-7|TRBD2
CASSPGLAGPLGVGQYF
TGTGCCAGCAGCCCCGGACTAGCGGGGCCTCTAGGAGTTGGGCAGTACTTC
>few|TRBV6-1|TRBJ1-2|NA
CASRGPGGSTYTF
TGTGCCAGTAGAGGGCCGGGGGGATCCACCTACACCTTC
>few|TRBV29-1|TRBJ2-7|TRBD2
CSVEGGSRYEQYF
TGCAGCGTTGAAGGCGGGAGTCGCTACGAGCAGTACTTC
>NA|TRBV6-5|TRBJ1-2|TRBD1
CASSSDRGRGSGYTF
TGTGCCAGCAGTTCAGACAGGGGGCGCGGGAGTGGCTACACCTTC
>NA|TRBV5-1|TRBJ1-2|TRBD1
CASSLRQGGDYGYTF
TGCGCCAGCAGCTTGCGACAGGGGGGAGATTATGGCTACACCTTC
>NA|TRBV7-9|TRBJ2-1|NA
CASSLGQYNEQFF
TGTGCCAGCAGCTTAGGACAGTACAATGAGCAGTTCTTC
>NA|TRBV7-9|TRBJ1-5|TRBD1
CASSLGWDREDNQPQHF
TGTGCCAGCAGCTTAGGATGGGACAGGGAAGACAATCAGCCCCAGCATTTT
>NA|TRBV4-1|TRBJ2-3|NA
CASSHESIGTDTQYF
TGCGCCAGCAGCCACGAGAGTATCGGCACAGATACGCAGTATTTT
>NA|TRBV30|TRBJ2-7|TRBD2
CAWSLAGRARNEQYF
TGTGCCTGGAGTCTGGCCGGGAGGGCCCGGAACGAGCAGTACTTC
>NA|TRBV10-2|TRBJ2-5|NA
CASRTPLEETQYF
TGCGCCAGCAGGACACCTCTCGAAGAGACCCAGTACTTC
>few|TRBV18|TRBJ1-1|NA
CASSLMGGSGTEAFF
TGTGCCAGCTCACTAATGGGGGGTTCGGGCACTGAAGCTTTCTTT
>NA|TRBV29-1|TRBJ1-2|NA
CSVGHRSLYGYTF
TGCAGCGTGGGACACCGTAGCCTCTATGGCTACACCTTC
>few|TRBV9|TRBJ2-5|NA
CASSESGAQETQYF
TGTGCCAGCAGCGAGTCAGGGGCTCAAGAGACCCAGTACTTC
>few|TRBV6-6|TRBJ2-7|TRBD1
CASSYGGQGVNEQYF
TGTGCCAGCAGTTACGGGGGACAGGGGGTGAACGAGCAGTACTTC
>few|TRBV6-6|TRBJ2-7|NA
CASSRIYEQYF
TGTGCCAGCAGCAGGATCTACGAGCAGTACTTC
>NA|TRBV29-1|TRBJ2-4|TRBD1
CSTPGQGENIQYF
TGCAGCACCCCCGGACAGGGGGAAAACATTCAGTACTTC
>NA|TRBV5-1|TRBJ2-2|TRBD1
CASSLTGTGTGELFF
TGCGCCAGCAGCTTGACCGGGACAGGGACCGGGGAGCTGTTTTTT
>NA|TRBV7-9|TRBJ2-3|TRBD2
CASSLRAGGDTDTQYF
TGTGCCAGCAGCTTAAGGGCGGGAGGAGACACAGATACGCAGTATTTT
>NA|TRBV4-2|TRBJ2-7|TRBD2
CASSLGPGLAGRYEQYF
TGTGCCAGCAGCCTTGGCCCGGGACTAGCGGGACGGTACGAGCAGTACTTC
>few|TRBV10-2|TRBJ2-1|NA
CASTGEVYNEQFF
TGCGCCAGTACAGGGGAGGTTTACAATGAGCAGTTCTTC
>NA|TRBV7-8|TRBJ2-3|TRBD2
CASASGSTDTQYF
TGTGCCAGTGCTAGCGGGAGCACAGATACGCAGTATTTT
>NA|TRBV6-5|TRBJ1-1|NA
CASSSELGEAFF
TGTGCCAGCAGTTCCGAGCTCGGTGAAGCTTTCTTT